This T cell receptor beta chain emerged from a study of T cell responses to AZD1222 COVID-19 vaccine. Study-wide context: Second-dose intervals of approximately 4 or approximately 12 weeks were pooled. Notes on the study in general: Epitopes outside B.1.351 and B.1.1.7 mutated regions reportedly drew nearly half of spike TCRs. The study found Spike-specific TCR breadth and depth rose after two AZD1222 doses.

A remark on this clone: Its antigen is not identified.

Measured with immunoSEQ multiplex PCR; TCRdb has only the in-frame clones, and not every one. The data show around 160,000 clones, with about 91% seen just once and about 15% held by the top ten. The CDR3 runs 15 residues. Unmatched junction bases numbered 12, after V lost 4 bases and J lost 11 bases. Germline values: CDR1 SNHLY, CDR2 FYNNEI. The chain combines TRBV2 with TRBJ1-1; 11 bases fit TRBD1. This sample comprised peripheral blood, obtained on day 0 of AZD1222 vaccination. This sequence was found in an adult in good health. CDR3 sequence reads: CASSVAQDRGRWAFF. The CDR3 region has the DNA TGTGCCAGCAGTGTCGCACAGGACAGGGGGCGTTGGGCTTTCTTT.